This TCR beta chain was obtained from a study of glioma-infiltrating T cells after dendritic cell vaccination. Study context: The vaccine used monocyte-derived dendritic cells pulsed overnight with autologous tumor lysate.

TCRdb keeps only in-frame clones here, not all; method: immunoSEQ multiplex PCR. Among more than 100,000 clones listed, more than 80% were seen once. This CDR3 region has 16 residues. V trimming: 3 bases; J trimming: 9 bases; junction bases outside the gene matches: 14. CDR1 and CDR2 (germline): SGHRS, YFSETQ. In the case of this clone: Its antigen is unknown.

General observations from the study: Complete blood and tumor specimen sets were limited to few patients.

The gene calls are TRBV5-1 and TRBJ2-1, with 8 bases aligning to TRBD2. The source was blood, collected before dendritic cell vaccination. This receptor was obtained from a human donor with glioblastoma. The CDR3 region has the DNA TGCGCCAGCAGCTGGGGCAGCGGGGGACCGGGGGCTGAGCAGTTCTTC. Residues: CASSWGSGGPGAEQFF.